This T cell receptor (beta chain) is drawn from a study of blood T cell repertoires in COVID-19. About the study: Sites across the United States, Italy and Spain contributed samples from acute and convalescent COVID-19. The cDNA or gDNA used as material had been derived from T cells, B-cell-depleted T cells, or PBMCs.

Germline V gene lookup returns CDR1 SNHLY and CDR2 FYNNEI. The J segment lost 4 bases and the V segment lost 3 bases, leaving 4 bases of the junction unmatched. This CDR3 is built from 15 residues. This clone was observed a single time. Original analysis: Amplification of reference gene primers provided the estimated nucleated cell counts. Method: immunoSEQ multiplex PCR; TCRdb's copy keeps in-frame clones and lacks some. From that table come the V and J calls and clone size; the DNA was used to work out D and trimming. The sample has roughly 230,000 clones; more than 75% are singletons. The genes are TRBV2 and TRBJ2-1; 9 nucleotides align to TRBD1. This receptor was taken from a middle-aged man with acute or convalescent COVID-19. The sequenced sample was peripheral blood. Here the CDR3 reads CASSDQGQGYNEQFF. CDR3 nucleotide sequence: TGTGCCAGCAGTGACCAGGGACAGGGATACAATGAGCAGTTCTTC.